The text below deals with one T cell receptor beta chain. Its antigen remains unidentified. Treatment denoted: some 19 received Ad26.COV2.S at low or high dose, single or two shots; 5 received placebo; per-sample allocation not given. Samples were taken on day 63 after the first vaccine or placebo injection. This sample stems from a study of Ad26.COV2.S vaccination and SARS-CoV-2 variants. Study-level information: Ad26.COV2.S, an intramuscular injection, was given once or twice 56 days apart. Study results and caveats: Non-spike TCR breadth did not differ much between vaccine and placebo recipients. Possible underestimation of total T cell responses by the TCR breadth and depth analyses was noted. Reportedly, spike-specific CD8+ and CD4+ T cell responses achieved substantial breadth once vaccination had taken place.

Using immunoSEQ multiplex PCR, the repertoire was profiled, and TCRdb retains in-frame clones only, with some absent. This table holds some 500,000 clones, 89% found once. The sequenced sample was peripheral blood, obtained in a trial of Ad26.COV2.S vaccine versus placebo. The source is a person between 18 and 65 years old who received the Ad26.COV2.S COVID-19 vaccine or a placebo.

CDR3 protein: CASSLSQGSATNEKLFF. DNA for the CDR3: TGCGCCAGCAGCTTGTCTCAGGGGAGCGCAACTAATGAAAAACTGTTTTTT. This chain connects TRBV5-1 to TRBJ1-4, with D maybe TRBD1 (6 bases). Trimming removed 1 base at V and 0 bases at J, with 13 bases between. From germline, CDR1 is SGHRS and CDR2 YFSETQ. This CDR3 region has 17 residues. The whole variable domain, filled in from reference TRBV5-1 and TRBJ1-4, reads KAGVTQTPRYLIKTRGQQVTLSCSPISGHRSVSWYQQTPGQGLQFLFEYFSETQRNKGNFPGRFSGRQFSNSRSEMNVSTLELGDSALYLCASSLSQGSATNEKLFFGSGTQLSVL.